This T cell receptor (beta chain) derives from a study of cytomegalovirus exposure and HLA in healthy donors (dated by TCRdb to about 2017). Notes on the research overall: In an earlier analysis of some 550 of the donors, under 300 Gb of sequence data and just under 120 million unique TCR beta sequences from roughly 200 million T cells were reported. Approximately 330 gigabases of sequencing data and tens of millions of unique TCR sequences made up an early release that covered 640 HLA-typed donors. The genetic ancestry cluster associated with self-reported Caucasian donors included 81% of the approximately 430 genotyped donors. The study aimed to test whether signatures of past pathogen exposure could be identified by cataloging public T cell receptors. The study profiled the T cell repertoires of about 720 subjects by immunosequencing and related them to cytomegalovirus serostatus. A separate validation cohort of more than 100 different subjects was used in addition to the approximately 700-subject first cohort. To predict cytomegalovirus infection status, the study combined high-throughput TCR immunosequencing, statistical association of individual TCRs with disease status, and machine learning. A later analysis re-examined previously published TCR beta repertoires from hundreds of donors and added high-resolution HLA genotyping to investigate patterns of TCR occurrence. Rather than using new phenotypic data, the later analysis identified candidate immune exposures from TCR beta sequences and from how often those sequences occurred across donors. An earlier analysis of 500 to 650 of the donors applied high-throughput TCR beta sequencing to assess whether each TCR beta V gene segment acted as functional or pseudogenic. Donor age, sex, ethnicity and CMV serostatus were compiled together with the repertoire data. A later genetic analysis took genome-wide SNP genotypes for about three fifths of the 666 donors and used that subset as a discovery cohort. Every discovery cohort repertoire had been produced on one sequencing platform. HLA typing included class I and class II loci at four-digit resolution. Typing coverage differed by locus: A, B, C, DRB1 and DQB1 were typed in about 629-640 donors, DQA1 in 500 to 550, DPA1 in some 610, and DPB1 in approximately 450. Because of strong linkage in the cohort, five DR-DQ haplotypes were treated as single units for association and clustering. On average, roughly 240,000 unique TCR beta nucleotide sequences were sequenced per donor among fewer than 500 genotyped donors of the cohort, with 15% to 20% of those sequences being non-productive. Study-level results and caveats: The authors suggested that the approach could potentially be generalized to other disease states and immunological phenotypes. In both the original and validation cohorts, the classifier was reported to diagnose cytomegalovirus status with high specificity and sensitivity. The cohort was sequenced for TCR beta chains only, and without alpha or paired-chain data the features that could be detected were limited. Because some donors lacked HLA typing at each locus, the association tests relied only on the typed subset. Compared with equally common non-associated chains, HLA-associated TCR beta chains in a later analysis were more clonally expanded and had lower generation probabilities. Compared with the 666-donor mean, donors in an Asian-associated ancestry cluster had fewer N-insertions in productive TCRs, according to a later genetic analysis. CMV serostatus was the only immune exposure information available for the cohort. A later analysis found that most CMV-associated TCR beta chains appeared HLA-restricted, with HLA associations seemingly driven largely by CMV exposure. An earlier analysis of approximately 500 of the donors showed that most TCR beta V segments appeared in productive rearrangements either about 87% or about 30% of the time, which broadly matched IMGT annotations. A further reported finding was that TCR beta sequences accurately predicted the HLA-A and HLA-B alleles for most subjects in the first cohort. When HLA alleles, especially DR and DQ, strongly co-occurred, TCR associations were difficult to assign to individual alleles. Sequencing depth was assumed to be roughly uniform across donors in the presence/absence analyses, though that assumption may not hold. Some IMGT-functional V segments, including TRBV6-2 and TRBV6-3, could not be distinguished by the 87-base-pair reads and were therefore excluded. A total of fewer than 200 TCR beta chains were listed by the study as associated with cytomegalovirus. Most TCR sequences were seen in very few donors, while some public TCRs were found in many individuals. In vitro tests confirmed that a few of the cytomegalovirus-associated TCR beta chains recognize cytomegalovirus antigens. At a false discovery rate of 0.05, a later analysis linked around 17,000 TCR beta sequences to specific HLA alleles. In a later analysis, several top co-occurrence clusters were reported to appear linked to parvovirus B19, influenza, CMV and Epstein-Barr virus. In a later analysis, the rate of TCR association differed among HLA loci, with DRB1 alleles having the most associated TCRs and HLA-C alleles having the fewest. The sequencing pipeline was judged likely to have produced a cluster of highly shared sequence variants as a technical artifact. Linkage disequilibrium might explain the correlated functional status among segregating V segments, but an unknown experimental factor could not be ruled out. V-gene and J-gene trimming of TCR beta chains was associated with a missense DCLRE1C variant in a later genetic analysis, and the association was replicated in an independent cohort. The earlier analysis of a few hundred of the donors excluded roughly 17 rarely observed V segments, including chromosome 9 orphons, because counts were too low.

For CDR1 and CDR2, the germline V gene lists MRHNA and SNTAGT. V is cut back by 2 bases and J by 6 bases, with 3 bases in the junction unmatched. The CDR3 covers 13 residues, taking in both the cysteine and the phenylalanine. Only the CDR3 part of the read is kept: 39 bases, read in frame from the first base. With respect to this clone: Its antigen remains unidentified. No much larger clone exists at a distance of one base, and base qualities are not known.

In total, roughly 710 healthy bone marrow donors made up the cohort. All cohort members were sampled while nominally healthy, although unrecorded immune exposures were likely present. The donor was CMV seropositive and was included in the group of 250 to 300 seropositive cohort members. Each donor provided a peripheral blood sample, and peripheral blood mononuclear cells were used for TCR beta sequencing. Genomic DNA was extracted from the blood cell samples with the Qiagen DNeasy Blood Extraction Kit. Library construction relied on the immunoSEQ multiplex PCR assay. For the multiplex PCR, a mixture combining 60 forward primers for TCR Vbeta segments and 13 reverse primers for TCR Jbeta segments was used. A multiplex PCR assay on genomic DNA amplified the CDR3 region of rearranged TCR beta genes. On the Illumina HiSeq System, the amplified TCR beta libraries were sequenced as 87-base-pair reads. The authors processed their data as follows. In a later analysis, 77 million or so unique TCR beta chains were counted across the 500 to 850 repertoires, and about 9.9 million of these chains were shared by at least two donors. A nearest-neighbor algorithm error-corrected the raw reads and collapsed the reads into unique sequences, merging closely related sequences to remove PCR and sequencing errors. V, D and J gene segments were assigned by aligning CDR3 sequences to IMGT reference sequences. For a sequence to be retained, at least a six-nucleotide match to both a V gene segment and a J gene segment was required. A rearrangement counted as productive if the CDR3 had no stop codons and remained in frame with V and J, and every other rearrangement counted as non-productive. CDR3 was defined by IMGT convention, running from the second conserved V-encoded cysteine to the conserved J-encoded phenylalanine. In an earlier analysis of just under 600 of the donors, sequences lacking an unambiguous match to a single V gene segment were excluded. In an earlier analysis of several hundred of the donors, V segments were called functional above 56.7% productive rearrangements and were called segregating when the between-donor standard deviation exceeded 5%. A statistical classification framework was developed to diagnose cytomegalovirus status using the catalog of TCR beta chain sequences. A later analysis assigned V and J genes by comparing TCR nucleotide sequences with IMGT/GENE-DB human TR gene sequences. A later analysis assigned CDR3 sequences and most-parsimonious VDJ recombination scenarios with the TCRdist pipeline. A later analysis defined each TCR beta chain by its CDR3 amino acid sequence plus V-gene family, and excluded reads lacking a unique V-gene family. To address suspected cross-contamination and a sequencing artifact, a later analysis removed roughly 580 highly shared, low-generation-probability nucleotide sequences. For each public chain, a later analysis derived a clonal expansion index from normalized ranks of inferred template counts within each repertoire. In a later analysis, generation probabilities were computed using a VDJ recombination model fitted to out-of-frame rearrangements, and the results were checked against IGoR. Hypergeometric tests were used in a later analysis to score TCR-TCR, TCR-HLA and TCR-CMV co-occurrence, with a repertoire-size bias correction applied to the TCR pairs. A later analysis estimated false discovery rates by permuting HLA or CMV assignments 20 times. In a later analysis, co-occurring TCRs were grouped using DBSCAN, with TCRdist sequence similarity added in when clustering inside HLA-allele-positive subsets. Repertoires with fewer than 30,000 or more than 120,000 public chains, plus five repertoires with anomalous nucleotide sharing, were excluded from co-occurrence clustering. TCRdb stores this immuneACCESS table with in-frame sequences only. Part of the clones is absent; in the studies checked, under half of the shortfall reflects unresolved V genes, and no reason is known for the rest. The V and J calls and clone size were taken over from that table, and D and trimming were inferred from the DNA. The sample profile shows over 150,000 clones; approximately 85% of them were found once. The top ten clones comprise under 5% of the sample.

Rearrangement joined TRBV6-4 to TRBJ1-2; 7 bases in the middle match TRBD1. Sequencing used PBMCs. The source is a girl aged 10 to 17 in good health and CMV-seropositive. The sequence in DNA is TGTGCCAGCAGTGACGAGGGGGCACATGGCTACACCTTC. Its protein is CASSDEGAHGYTF.